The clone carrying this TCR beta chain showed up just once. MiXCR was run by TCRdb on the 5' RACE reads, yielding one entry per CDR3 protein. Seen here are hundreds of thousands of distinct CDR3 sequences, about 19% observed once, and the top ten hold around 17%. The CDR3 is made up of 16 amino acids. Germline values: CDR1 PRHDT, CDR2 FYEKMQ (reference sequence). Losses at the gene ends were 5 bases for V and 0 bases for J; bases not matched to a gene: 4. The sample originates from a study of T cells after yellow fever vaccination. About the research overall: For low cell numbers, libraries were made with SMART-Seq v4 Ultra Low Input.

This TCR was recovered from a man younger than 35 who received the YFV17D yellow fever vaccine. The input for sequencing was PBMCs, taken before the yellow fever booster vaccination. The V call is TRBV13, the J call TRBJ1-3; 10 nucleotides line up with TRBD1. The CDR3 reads CASSMTGGNSGNTIYF. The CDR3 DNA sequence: TGTGCCAGCAGCATGACAGGGGGCAACTCTGGAAACACCATATATTTT.